The 29 T cell receptor beta chains presented below share a single source sample, sequenced in a study of blood T cell repertoires in COVID-19. The repertoire was sequenced with immunoSEQ multiplex PCR; TCRdb's copy has only in-frame clones and lacks some. Of around 130,000 clones in the sample, about 87% were seen once. Sequencing was done on a sample of peripheral blood. The source is a human donor in a cohort sampled during active COVID-19.

This chain links TRBV29-1 with TRBJ2-7; 11 bases match TRBD1. Germline lookup yields CDR1 SQVTM and CDR2 ANQGSEA. The CDR3 loop spans 16 amino acids. The J segment lost 2 bases and the V segment lost 7 bases, leaving 13 bases of the junction unmatched. The CDR3 sequence: CSALGARDRGTYEQYF. CDR3 sequence (DNA): TGCAGCGCCCTAGGCGCCCGGGACAGGGGGACCTACGAGCAGTACTTC.

For the CDR3, the DNA is TGTGCCAGCAGCCAACAGGTTAGTCAGCCCCAGCATTTT. As protein: CASSQQVSQPQHF. V is TRBV28 and J is TRBJ1-5, with a tentative D call TRBD1 (5 bases). The CDR3 runs 13 residues. V was clipped by 6 bases and J by 6 bases, with 12 bases between them. Per the germline V gene, CDR1 is MDHEN and CDR2 is SYDVKM.

The chain uses TRBV3-1 (or the pseudogene TRBV3-2) and TRBJ2-7, with D possibly TRBD1 on 6 matching bases. V was shortened by 5 bases and J by 4 bases, with 18 bases between the two germline ends. The CDR3 extends over 15 amino acids. Germline CDR1 reads LGHDT; CDR2 reads YNNKEL (reference sequence). CDR3 in amino acids: CASSFPGHGKYEQYF. CDR3 DNA sequence: TGTGCCAGCAGCTTTCCGGGACACGGTAAATACGAGCAGTACTTC.

The chain recombines TRBV2 with TRBJ2-3, with 12 bases lining up with TRBD2. In germline, CDR1 is SNHLY, CDR2 FYNNEI. This CDR3 contains 16 residues. V was pared by 4 bases and J by 4 bases, with 6 bases of the junction left unmatched. DNA of the CDR3: TGTGCCAGCAGTGGCAGACTAGCGGGGGTGGCAGATACGCAGTATTTT. Its translation is CASSGRLAGVADTQYF.

The V gene is TRBV6-4, the J gene TRBJ1-1, with TRBD1 as a possible D gene (5 bases). V was cut by 6 bases and J by 3 bases, with 11 bases left in between. This CDR3 comprises 13 residues. The germline V gene encodes CDR1 MRHNA and CDR2 SNTAGT. The CDR3 is CASSAGGHTEAFF. The DNA of the CDR3 is TGTGCCAGCAGCGCCGGGGGTCACACTGAAGCTTTCTTT.

The CDR3 is CASGEWSSYNEQFF. In DNA form, the CDR3 reads TGTGCCAGCGGGGAGTGGAGCTCCTACAATGAGCAGTTCTTC. V and J are TRBV27 and TRBJ2-1; maybe TRBD2 (5 bases). In germline, CDR1 is MNHEY, CDR2 SMNVEV (reference sequence). The CDR3 covers 14 residues. The V and J ends lost 8 bases and 0 bases respectively, with 11 bases between them.

The chain joins TRBV29-1 to TRBJ1-5, with 9 bases identical to TRBD1. This CDR3 spans 14 amino acids. Trimming at V came to 4 bases and at J to 8 bases, leaving 9 bases not matched to a gene. The germline CDR1 and CDR2 sequences are SQVTM and ANQGSEA. CDR3 residues: CSVATGQGLEPQHF. CDR3 bases: TGCAGCGTTGCCACGGGACAGGGTTTGGAGCCCCAGCATTTT.

The V call is TRBV19, the J call TRBJ2-3, with 10 bases fitting TRBD2. V dropped 3 bases and J dropped 1; count of bases not matched to a gene: 4. Germline CDR1 reads LNHDA; CDR2 reads SQIVND (reference sequence). The CDR3 spans 16 residues. CDR3 in amino acids: CASSILAGGRTDTQYF. DNA of the CDR3: TGTGCCAGTAGTATCTTAGCGGGAGGCCGCACAGATACGCAGTATTTT.

This sequence joins TRBV28 and TRBJ2-5; D is unclear. This CDR3 has 14 amino acids. CDR1 is MDHEN, CDR2 SYDVKM, per germline. The V end lost 6 bases, the J end lost 1 base, and 12 bases lay between the germline ends. CDR3 sequence: CASSSFLTQETQYF. Written as DNA, the CDR3 is TGTGCCAGCAGCTCCTTCCTAACCCAAGAGACCCAGTACTTC.

The rearrangement uses TRBV23-1 and TRBJ1-6, with D possibly being TRBD1 (5 bases). TRBV23-1 falls under the ORF class, with uncertain function. The CDR3 spans 15 residues. Trimming took 8 bases from V and 2 from J, leaving 13 bases between them. The CDR3 spells CASSTRGAYNSPLHF. CDR3 nucleotides: TGCGCCAGCTCGACCCGGGGGGCCTATAATTCACCCCTCCACTTT.

V gene TRBV7-2 combines with J gene TRBJ2-3, with TRBD2 identical over 13 bases. V lost 5 bases to trimming and J lost 6 bases; unmatched junction nucleotides: 11. Germline CDR1 is SGHTA and CDR2 is FQGNSA. The CDR3 contains 17 residues. The CDR3 spells CASSQETSGRNGDTQYF. Written as DNA, the CDR3 is TGTGCCAGCAGCCAGGAGACTAGCGGGAGGAACGGGGATACGCAGTATTTT.

This chain joins TRBV5-1 and TRBJ2-5; tentative D call: TRBD2 (6 bases). Germline CDR1 is SGHRS and CDR2 is YFSETQ. This CDR3 spans 18 amino acids. Trimming cost V 6 bases and J 0 bases, with 24 bases left between them. DNA for the CDR3: TGCGCCAGCAAACATTTTATATGGGGGGAGGCATACCAAGAGACCCAGTACTTC. Translated, it gives CASKHFIWGEAYQETQYF.

This rearrangement joins TRBV15 to TRBJ2-7; D is perhaps TRBD1 (5 bases). The V gene lost 4 bases and the J gene lost 2 bases, with 18 bases spanning the gap. Germline CDR1 is LNHNV and CDR2 is YYDKDF (reference sequence). The CDR3 has 16 residues. CDR3 coding DNA: TGTGCCACCAGCAACCCAGGACACGTGGGAACCTACGAGCAGTACTTC. This encodes CATSNPGHVGTYEQYF.

V gene TRBV7-8 combines with J gene TRBJ1-6; D possibly corresponds to TRBD1 (5 bases). This CDR3 is 15 amino acids long. Trimming cost V 6 bases and J 1 base, with 10 bases left between them. Germline loops: CDR1 SGHVS, CDR2 FQNEAQ. This CDR3 reads CASRTDSSYNSPLHF. CDR3 bases: TGTGCCAGCAGAACCGACAGTTCCTATAATTCACCCCTCCACTTT.

V and J are TRBV3-1 (or the pseudogene TRBV3-2) and TRBJ2-2, with unresolved D. V was trimmed by 4 bases and J by 3 bases, leaving 6 bases between them. The CDR3 covers 13 residues. Germline V gene lookup returns CDR1 LGHDT and CDR2 YNNKEL (reference sequence). The chain's CDR3 is CASSLLYTGELFF. Here the CDR3 DNA reads TGTGCCAGCAGCCTCTTGTACACCGGGGAGCTGTTTTTT.

The V gene is TRBV6-5, the J gene TRBJ2-1; no clear D gene. The CDR3 covers 11 residues. Germline V gene lookup returns CDR1 MNHEY and CDR2 SVGAGI. Trimming stripped 8 bases from V and 13 bases from J, with 15 bases between. The CDR3 coding sequence is TGTGCCAGCGGATCTGGGCTATTTCAGTTCTTC. Translating it yields CASGSGLFQFF.

The CDR3 loop is CASSFGGPSTDTQYF. The CDR3 DNA follows: TGTGCCAGCAGCTTCGGCGGGCCCAGCACAGATACGCAGTATTTT. The gene calls are TRBV7-3 and TRBJ2-3, with D possibly matching TRBD2 (5 bases). CDR3 length: 15 amino acids. Trimming removed 3 bases from V and 0 bases from J, with 10 bases in between. Germline V gene sequence: CDR1 SGHTA, CDR2 FQGTGA. The full variable domain, rest sourced from reference TRBV7-3 and TRBJ2-3, is GAGVSQTPSNKVTEKGKYVELRCDPISGHTALYWYRQSLGQGPEFLIYFQGTGAADDSGLPNDRFFAVRPEGSVSTLKIQRTERGDSAVYLCASSFGGPSTDTQYFGPGTRLTVL.

The J gene is TRBJ1-5, the V gene TRBV6-5, with 11 bases aligning to TRBD1. V lost 6 bases to trimming and J lost 5 bases; unmatched junction nucleotides: 3. The CDR3 covers 14 residues. CDR1 and CDR2 from the germline V gene are MNHEY and SVGAGI. Here the CDR3 reads CASRWGQGDQPQHF. CDR3 DNA: TGTGCCAGCAGATGGGGACAGGGGGATCAGCCCCAGCATTTT.

The V gene is TRBV7-3, the J gene TRBJ2-1, with 13 positions matching TRBD2. The germline V gene has CDR1 SGHTA and CDR2 FQGTGA. This CDR3 comprises 18 residues. Unmatched junction bases numbered 7, after V lost 3 bases and J lost 2 bases. CDR3 region: CASSFNGLAGAPYNEQFF. The CDR3 DNA reads TGTGCCAGCAGCTTTAACGGACTAGCGGGAGCCCCCTACAATGAGCAGTTCTTC.

The chain uses TRBV18 and TRBJ2-5; weak D call: TRBD2 (5 bases). Germline CDR1 reads KGHSH; CDR2 reads LQKENI. The CDR3 has 14 amino acids. V was cut by 2 bases and J by 6 bases, with 13 bases left in between. The CDR3 region is CASSPSAGLKTQYF. For the CDR3, the DNA is TGTGCCAGCTCACCATCGGCGGGCCTCAAGACCCAGTACTTC.

The rearrangement links TRBV10-3 to TRBJ2-1; 10 bases are a match to TRBD2. This CDR3 has 16 amino acids. Germline CDR1 and CDR2: ENHRY and SYGVKD. V was pared by 8 bases and J by 6 bases, with 13 bases of the junction left unmatched. CDR3 sequence: CAIGGLAPNPPNEQFF. The CDR3 DNA sequence: TGTGCCATCGGGGGACTAGCGCCAAACCCTCCCAATGAGCAGTTCTTC.

The V and J genes are TRBV4-1 and TRBJ2-1, with D maybe TRBD1 (5 bases). V lost 4 bases and J 8 bases, leaving 12 bases between the germline ends. Germline CDR1 is MGHRA and CDR2 is YSYEKL. The CDR3 contains 13 residues. CDR3: CASSRSQGYEQFF. CDR3 coding DNA: TGCGCCAGCAGCCGATCCCAGGGCTATGAGCAGTTCTTC.

The chain has TRBV28 and TRBJ2-5, with 13 nucleotides matching TRBD2. The CDR3 totals 14 residues. Germline V gives CDR1 MDHEN, CDR2 SYDVKM. V gave up 6 bases and J gave up 5 bases; unmatched junction bases: 3. The chain's CDR3 is CASRTSGGVETQYF. In nucleotides, the CDR3 is TGTGCCAGCAGAACTAGCGGGGGGGTTGAGACCCAGTACTTC.

This clone has a single count. The V call is TRBV7-2, the J call TRBJ2-2; D perhaps matches TRBD2 (5 bases). This CDR3 is 15 amino acids long. V gave up 5 bases and J gave up 2 bases, with 12 bases separating them. The germline V gene encodes CDR1 SGHTA and CDR2 FQGNSA. The CDR3 region is CASSGGGYNTGELFF. Written as DNA, the CDR3 is TGTGCCAGCAGCGGAGGCGGCTACAACACCGGGGAGCTGTTTTTT.

The V gene is TRBV28, the J gene TRBJ2-2; the D gene is possibly TRBD1 (5 bases). V was trimmed by 2 bases and J by 6 bases, leaving 10 bases between them. Looked up from germline, CDR1 is MDHEN and CDR2 is SYDVKM. CDR3 length: 14 residues. The DNA for the CDR3 is TGTGCCAGCAGTTTAAGTGCAGGGCCCGGGGAGCTGTTTTTT. This encodes CASSLSAGPGELFF.

V gene TRBV10-3 combines with J gene TRBJ2-3; 9 bases line up with TRBD1. This CDR3 comprises 15 residues. V was clipped by 5 bases and J by 2 bases; unmatched bases: 5. Looked up from germline, CDR1 is ENHRY and CDR2 is SYGVKD. CDR3 sequence reads: CAISPGQGVTDTQYF. CDR3 sequence (DNA): TGTGCCATCAGTCCGGGACAGGGTGTCACAGATACGCAGTATTTT.

The rearrangement links TRBV4-2 to TRBJ1-1; D might be TRBD1 (6 bases). CDR1 LGHNA and CDR2 YNFKEQ come from the germline V gene. The ends were cut back, 1 base at V and 1 base at J, with 10 bases in the middle. This CDR3 has 15 residues. CDR3 nucleotide sequence: TGTGCCAGCAGCCAAGTTAAACAGGGGAACACTGAAGCTTTCTTT. Protein: CASSQVKQGNTEAFF.

CDR3 residues: CASSTLDRNTEAFF. The CDR3, as DNA: TGTGCCAGCAGTACCCTGGACAGAAACACTGAAGCTTTCTTT. The rearrangement links TRBV6-5 to TRBJ1-1; D is possibly TRBD1 (6 bases). Between the trimmed V and J ends, which lost 5 bases and 2 bases, there was a span of 12 bases. The CDR3 is 14 amino acids. Germline loops: CDR1 MNHEY, CDR2 SVGAGI.

The genes are TRBV6-1 and TRBJ1-1, with D perhaps TRBD1 (6 bases). Trimming shortened V by 2 bases and J by 2 bases, and 12 bases separated the two germline ends. Germline V gene sequence: CDR1 MNHNS, CDR2 SASEGT. The CDR3 is 15 residues long. The CDR3 DNA reads TGTGCCAGCAGTGAAAAAGGGGGGGCTAACACTGAAGCTTTCTTT. Residues: CASSEKGGANTEAFF.